Sequencing of this T cell receptor beta chain was carried out in a study of OX40 agonist ivuxolimab in advanced cancers. Looking at the study overall: The group had a mean age of roughly 65 years, ranged from about 20 to 80, and was 80% to 85% male. Partial responses occurred in three patients (one hepatocellular carcinoma, two cutaneous melanoma).

Patients who had autoimmune disease history or got systemic immunosuppression were left out. Deletions cut 3 bases from V and 0 bases from J, with 10 bases between. The CDR3 consists of 15 residues. CDR1 and CDR2 from the germline V gene are MRHNA and SNTAGT. Assay: immunoSEQ multiplex PCR; the TCRdb copy retains only in-frame clones and omits some. The sample includes some 28,000 clones, around three quarters of them seen just once. This receptor was taken from an adult with an advanced solid tumor such as melanoma, head and neck, liver or kidney cancer. Sequencing used CD4+ or CD8+ T cells sorted from blood, obtained in a trial of the OX40 agonist ivuxolimab. The V gene is TRBV6-4, the J gene TRBJ2-3; D could derive from TRBD1 or TRBD2 (5 bases each). The CDR3 spells CASSEDWGSTDTQYF. The CDR3 DNA follows: TGTGCCAGCAGTGAGGATTGGGGGAGCACAGATACGCAGTATTTT.